The 15 T cell receptor beta chains below all came from one sample that was sequenced in a study of cytomegalovirus exposure and HLA in healthy donors. Generated by immunoSEQ multiplex PCR, the TCRdb table keeps only in-frame clones and is missing some. The repertoire holds approximately 280,000 clones, 65% to 90% seen once, with over 0.95% in the top ten. Sequenced: PBMCs. These receptors all stem from a woman aged 18-29 years in good health and CMV-seronegative.

Note on this clone: The junction and the germline gene differ at one end; a read error may be behind it. As DNA, the CDR3 is TGCGCCAGCAGTGAGAACATCGACAGGCCGATCTTT. This translates into CASSENIDRPIF. The V call is TRBV10-1, the J call TRBJ1-1; a weak D match, TRBD1 (6 bases). Looked up from germline, CDR1 is WNHNN and CDR2 is SYGVQD (reference sequence). The CDR3 has 12 residues.

The chain has TRBV30 and TRBJ1-4; TRBD1 matches 9 bases. The V and J ends lost 0 bases and 5 bases, in that order; junction bases with no gene match: 4. This CDR3 is 15 amino acids long. In germline, CDR1 is GTSNPN, CDR2 SVGIG (reference sequence). The CDR3 coding sequence is TGTGCCTGGAGTGTGTCCGGGACAGGGAATGAAAAACTGTTTTTT. It encodes CAWSVSGTGNEKLFF.

This chain links TRBV11-3 with TRBJ2-2, with D maybe TRBD1 (6 bases). Trimming shortened V by 5 bases and J by 1 base, and 17 bases separated the two germline ends. The CDR3 loop spans 17 amino acids. Germline V gene data show CDR1 as SGHNT and CDR2 as YENEEA. DNA for the CDR3: TGTGCCAGCAGCGAAAACCCGGGACACGAGAACACCGGGGAGCTGTTTTTT. Residues: CASSENPGHENTGELFF.

This sequence joins TRBV4-1 and TRBJ2-7, with TRBD2 matching 9 bases. Germline CDR1 is MGHRA and CDR2 is YSYEKL. V lost 2 bases, J lost 2 bases, and 10 bases stayed unmatched. CDR3 length equals 17 residues. The CDR3 DNA reads TGCGCCAGCAGCCAAACCCCTCCGGGACTAGCCGCCTACGAGCAGTACTTC. Amino acids: CASSQTPPGLAAYEQYF.

Note on this clone: This sample includes further DNA sequences coding for the same CDR3. CDR3 coding DNA: TGTGCCAGCAGCCTGGGACAGAACTATGGCTACACCTTC. Its protein product is CASSLGQNYGYTF. This chain links TRBV5-6 with TRBJ1-2, with 7 bases lining up with TRBD1. V was pared by 4 bases and J by 2 bases, with 2 bases of the junction left unmatched. The germline V gene encodes CDR1 SGHDT and CDR2 YYEEEE. CDR3 length: 13 residues.

The chain is built from TRBV6-6 and TRBJ2-7; 7 nucleotides agree with TRBD2. This CDR3 has 15 residues. V shed 0 bases and J 2 bases; nucleotides not matched to a gene: 4. Germline V gives CDR1 MNHNY, CDR2 SVGAGI (reference sequence). CDR3: CASSYSGTIPYEQYF. The CDR3, as DNA: TGTGCCAGCAGTTACTCCGGGACTATCCCCTACGAGCAGTACTTC.

This chain links TRBV27 with TRBJ2-5; 8 nucleotides align to TRBD1. Looked up from germline, CDR1 is MNHEY and CDR2 is SMNVEV (reference sequence). The CDR3 consists of 14 residues. After removal of 2 bases from V and 4 bases from J, the junction contained 3 bases not matched to a gene. This CDR3 reads CASSLPGQGETQYF. Written as DNA, the CDR3 is TGTGCCAGCAGTTTACCTGGACAGGGAGAGACCCAGTACTTC.

V is TRBV27 and J is TRBJ2-7; 10 nucleotides match TRBD1. Germline values: CDR1 MNHEY, CDR2 SMNVEV (reference sequence). The CDR3 runs to 17 residues. The J segment lost 3 bases and the V segment lost 4 bases, leaving 12 bases of the junction unmatched. The CDR3 here is CASSWTGTGERYYEQYF. For the CDR3, the DNA is TGTGCCAGCAGTTGGACCGGGACAGGGGAGAGGTACTACGAGCAGTACTTC.

The chain combines TRBV6-5 with TRBJ2-7; TRBD2 aligns across 11 bases. The CDR3 is 14 amino acids. V trimming: 0 bases; J trimming: 6 bases; junction bases outside the gene matches: 1. Germline lookup yields CDR1 MNHEY and CDR2 SVGAGI. CDR3: CASSYSGLAGEQYF. The CDR3 DNA reads TGTGCCAGCAGTTACTCCGGACTAGCGGGCGAGCAGTACTTC.

The CDR3 sequence is CASTRQGRPNEQYF. In DNA, the CDR3 is TGTGCCAGTACCCGACAGGGGCGCCCCAACGAGCAGTACTTC. V is TRBV19 and J is TRBJ2-7; 8 nucleotides line up with TRBD1. The CDR3 spans 14 residues. The trim removed 7 bases at V and 5 bases at J, leaving 10 bases unmatched. Germline V CDR1 and CDR2: LNHDA, SQIVND (reference sequence).

The chain links TRBV7-8 to TRBJ1-5; D perhaps matches TRBD1 (6 bases). V was pared by 0 bases and J by 4 bases, with 13 bases between. Germline V gives CDR1 SGHVS, CDR2 FQNEAQ. The CDR3 spans 16 residues. The CDR3 region has the DNA TGTGCCAGCAGCTTAGCTCCGACAGGTCTTAATCAGCCCCAGCATTTT. Translated: CASSLAPTGLNQPQHF. Full variable domain (remainder filled in from reference TRBV7-8 and TRBJ1-5): GAGVSQSPRYKVAKRGQDVALRCDPISGHVSLFWYQQALGQGPEFLTYFQNEAQLDKSGLPSDRFFAERPEGSVSTLKIQRTQQEDSAVYLCASSLAPTGLNQPQHFGDGTRLSIL.

The chain has TRBV5-6 and TRBJ2-1; TRBD1 might be the D (6 bases). The V end was cut by 4 bases, the J end by 6 bases, with 20 bases between. CDR1 and CDR2 (germline): SGHDT, YYEEEE. CDR3 length: 16 amino acids. Written as DNA, the CDR3 is TGTGCCAGCAGCGGTACAGGGTCGCTGAGCCTCAATGAGCAGTTCTTC. It yields the protein CASSGTGSLSLNEQFF.

V is TRBV29-1 and J is TRBJ2-7, with D possibly being TRBD1 (6 bases). Between the trimmed V and J ends, which lost 4 bases and 3 bases, there was a span of 10 bases. The length of the CDR3 is 12 residues. Germline CDR1 reads SQVTM; CDR2 reads ANQGSEA. CDR3 sequence (DNA): TGCAGCGTTGCCACACAGGGCTACGAGCAGTACTTC. It yields the protein CSVATQGYEQYF.

This clone showed up just a few times. The J gene is TRBJ1-4, the V gene TRBV27; D is ambiguous. Germline-derived CDR1 and CDR2 are MNHEY and SMNVEV (reference sequence). The ends were cut back, 3 bases at V and 13 bases at J, with 21 bases in the middle. This CDR3 is built from 15 residues. The DNA for the CDR3 is TGTGCCAGCAGTTTTGCCGGACGGGAAACTGCTAGACTGTTTTTT. This encodes CASSFAGRETARLFF.

V usage is TRBV25-1 and J usage is TRBJ2-1, with 11 bases lining up with TRBD2. The CDR3 spans 15 residues. Per the germline V gene, CDR1 is MGHDK and CDR2 is SYGVNS. V lost 5 bases and J lost 9; bases outside the gene matches: 9. CDR3 in amino acids: CASSPRGTSGTEQFF. CDR3 in DNA: TGTGCCAGCAGTCCCCGCGGGACTAGCGGCACTGAGCAGTTCTTC.